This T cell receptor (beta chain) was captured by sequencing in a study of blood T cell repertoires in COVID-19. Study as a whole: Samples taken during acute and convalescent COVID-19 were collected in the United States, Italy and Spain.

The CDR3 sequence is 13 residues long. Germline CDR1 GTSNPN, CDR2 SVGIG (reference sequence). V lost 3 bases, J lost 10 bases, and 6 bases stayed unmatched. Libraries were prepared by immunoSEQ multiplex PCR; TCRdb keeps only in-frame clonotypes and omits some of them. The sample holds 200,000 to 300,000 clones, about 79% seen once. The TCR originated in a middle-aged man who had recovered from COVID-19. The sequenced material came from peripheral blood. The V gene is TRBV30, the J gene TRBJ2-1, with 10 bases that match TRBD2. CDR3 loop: CAWRFSGRLEQFF. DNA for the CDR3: TGTGCCTGGAGATTTAGCGGGAGGCTCGAGCAGTTCTTC.